Sequencing of this TCR beta chain was carried out in a study of OX40 agonist ivuxolimab in advanced cancers. Across the whole study: Patients were dosed intravenously with ivuxolimab at 0.01 to 10 mg/kg every 2 weeks. Of the patients, three showed partial responses, one with hepatocellular carcinoma and two with cutaneous melanoma.

Sequenced by immunoSEQ multiplex PCR; TCRdb stores in-frame clones only, minus some. The sample shows some 73,000 clones, approximately 90% of them seen only once. Germline CDR1 and CDR2: SNHLY and FYNNEI. The junction had 15 bases not matched to a gene; V was cut back by 8 bases and J by 4 bases. The CDR3 is made up of 17 amino acids. The receptor's source is an adult with an advanced solid tumor such as melanoma, head and neck, liver or kidney cancer. V gene TRBV2 combines with J gene TRBJ2-7, with 12 positions matching TRBD1. The specimen was CD4+ or CD8+ T cells sorted from blood, collected in a trial of the OX40 agonist ivuxolimab. The CDR3 is CASLVSGTGGARYEQYF. DNA of the CDR3: TGTGCCAGCTTAGTCTCCGGGACAGGGGGCGCCAGGTACGAGCAGTACTTC.